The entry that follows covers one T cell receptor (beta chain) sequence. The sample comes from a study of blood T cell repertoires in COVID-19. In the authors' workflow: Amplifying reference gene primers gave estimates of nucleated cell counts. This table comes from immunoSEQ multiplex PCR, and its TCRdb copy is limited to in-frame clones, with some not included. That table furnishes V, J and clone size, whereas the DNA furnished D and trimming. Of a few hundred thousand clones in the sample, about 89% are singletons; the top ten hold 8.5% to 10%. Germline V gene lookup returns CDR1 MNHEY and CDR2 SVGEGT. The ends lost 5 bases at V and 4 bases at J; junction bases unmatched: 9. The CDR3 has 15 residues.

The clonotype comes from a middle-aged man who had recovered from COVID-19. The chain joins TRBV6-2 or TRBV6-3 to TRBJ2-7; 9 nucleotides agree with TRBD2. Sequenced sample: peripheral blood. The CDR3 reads CASSTRTSAVYEQYF. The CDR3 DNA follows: TGTGCCAGCAGTACCAGGACTAGCGCGGTTTACGAGCAGTACTTC.